This T cell receptor beta chain was captured by sequencing in a study of blood T cells in healthy people across ages. Study-level results: Naive CD4+ cells and diversity were both higher in long-lived donors than in aged donors.

The germline V and J ends were trimmed by 0 bases and 3 bases, with 15 bases remaining between them. The CDR3 spans 17 residues. Per germline, CDR1 LGHNA and CDR2 YSLEER. Alongside a J-beta primer mix, a sample-barcoded 5' primer served in a second PCR lasting roughly 7 to 12 cycles. Every cDNA molecule carried a tag from a template-switch adaptor bearing 12 random nucleotides. TCRdb ran MiXCR on the 5' RACE reads and lists one entry per CDR3 protein. The sample carries about 1.4 million distinct CDR3 sequences, roughly 59% recorded once. As concerns this clonotype: Antigen unknown.

Specimen: blood. The sequence derives from a man younger than 35 in good health. The rearrangement links TRBV4-3 to TRBJ2-1; TRBD1 might be the D (6 bases). The CDR3: CASSQDLVGGVYNEQFF. In DNA form, the CDR3 reads TGCGCCAGCAGCCAAGATCTGGTAGGGGGTGTCTACAATGAGCAGTTCTTC.